These 21 T cell receptor beta chains were sequenced from one sample in a study of tumor and adjacent non-tumor tissue in lung cancer. RNA was extracted from bulk tissue without any cell sorting. The library came from three nested PCR rounds adapted from ARM-PCR protocols. Using its own MiXCR run on the multiplex PCR reads, TCRdb lists one record per CDR3 protein. The sample lists under 250,000 distinct CDR3 sequences, about 76% occurring once. Material for sequencing was lung tumor tissue. These receptors all stem from a man in his sixties with non-small cell lung cancer.

On this clonotype itself: One end of the junction varies from germline; a read error may be responsible. The chain couples TRBV6-6 to TRBJ2-3, with D perhaps given as TRBD1 or TRBD2 (6 bases each). Germline V gives CDR1 MNHNY, CDR2 SVGAGI (reference sequence). This CDR3 region has 14 residues. The CDR3 reads CASSYSMGGDTQYF. The CDR3 coding sequence is TGTGCCAGTAGTTACTCCATGGGGGGCGATACGCAGTATTTT.

The chain couples TRBV5-4 to TRBJ1-1; D is ambiguous. Trimming pared 5 bases from V and 1 base from J, leaving 9 bases between. The V gene's germline CDR1 is SGHNT and CDR2 YYREEE (reference sequence). This CDR3 region has 13 residues. CDR3 coding DNA: TGTGCCAGCAGATTGCAACCGAACACTGAAGCTTTCTTT. Translating it yields CASRLQPNTEAFF.

Concerning this clonotype itself: An end of the junction does not agree with germline; a read error may underlie this. V gene TRBV4-3 combines with J gene TRBJ2-7; TRBD2 matches at 7 bases. The CDR3 contains 18 residues. CDR1 is LGHNA, CDR2 YSLEER, per germline. The CDR3 loop is CASSQEMEGGPASYEQYF. The CDR3, as DNA: TGCGCCAGTAGCCAAGAAATGGAGGGAGGGCCCGCCTCCTACGAGCAGTACTTC.

The chain employs TRBV7-9 and TRBJ1-1; perhaps TRBD1 as D (5 bases). The CDR3 runs 14 residues. V lost 4 bases and J lost 7, with 16 bases in between. CDR1 and CDR2 from the germline V gene are SEHNR and FQNEAQ (reference sequence). The CDR3 coding sequence is TGTGCCAGCAGCTACTTACCGGGACGGATTGAAGCTTTCTTT. Its translation is CASSYLPGRIEAFF. The variable domain in full, completed from reference TRBV7-9 and TRBJ1-1, reads DTGVSQNPRHKITKRGQNVTFRCDPISEHNRLYWYRQTLGQGPEFLTYFQNEAQLEKSRLLSDRFSAERPKGSFSTLEIQRTEQGDSAMYLCASSYLPGRIEAFFGQGTRLTVV.

This chain links TRBV5-6 with TRBJ2-1; the match to TRBD1 covers 10 bases. This CDR3 region has 16 residues. Losses at the gene ends were 5 bases for V and 8 bases for J; bases not matched to a gene: 13. Germline values: CDR1 SGHDT, CDR2 YYEEEE. The CDR3 reads CASSQDRGEVYYEQFF. CDR3 in DNA: TGTGCCAGCAGTCAGGACAGGGGGGAAGTCTATTATGAGCAGTTCTTC.

This clonotype was recorded many times. This chain links TRBV6-5 with TRBJ1-1; D perhaps matches TRBD1 (5 bases). Germline V gene data show CDR1 as MNHEY and CDR2 as SVGAGI. The CDR3 has 15 residues. The V end lost 5 bases, the J end lost 1 base, and 14 bases lay between the germline ends. The CDR3 nucleotides are TGTGCCAGCAGTCTCAAGGGGCTCCGGAACACTGAAGCTTTCTTT. This codes for CASSLKGLRNTEAFF.

A remark on this clonotype: This may be a read error: a much more frequent sequence differs by one nucleotide. The rearrangement joins TRBV20-1 to TRBJ2-3, with D perhaps TRBD2 (5 bases). With 5 bases removed from V and 1 base from J, the gap between germline ends came to 13 bases. CDR3 length: 14 residues. Germline V CDR1 and CDR2: DFQATT, SNEGSKA (reference sequence). The CDR3: CSAGVARGTDTQYF. The CDR3 nucleotides read TGCAGTGCTGGAGTAGCGCGGGGCACAGATACGCAGTATTTT.

The chain links TRBV12-3 or TRBV12-4 to TRBJ1-5; D not resolved. V was trimmed by 8 bases and J by 5 bases, leaving 22 bases between them. This CDR3 has 16 residues. The CDR3 nucleotides read TGTGCCAGCTGCCGGCGCGGCTCGGCCCTATATCAGCCCCAGCATTTT. Amino acids: CASCRRGSALYQPQHF.

Note on this clonotype: The germline gene is not matched at one end of the junction; a read error may be the cause. The chain has TRBV29-1 and TRBJ2-7; the D gene is possibly TRBD1 (6 bases). CDR1 SQVTM and CDR2 ANQGSEA come from the germline V gene. The CDR3 length is 16 residues. The CDR3 DNA is TGTAGGGTTCAAACCCCGACAGGAGGTGAAGAAGACGAGCAGTACTTC. The encoded protein is CRVQTPTGGEEDEQYF.

J is TRBJ2-1 and V is TRBV7-2; D might be TRBD2 (5 bases). The V gene lost 3 bases and the J gene lost 4 bases, with 13 bases spanning the gap. The CDR3 loop spans 15 amino acids. CDR1 and CDR2 from the germline V gene are SGHTA and FQGNSA. CDR3 protein: CASSFSGFVYNEQFF. The CDR3 DNA is TGTGCCAGCAGCTTCTCGGGGTTTGTATACAATGAGCAGTTCTTC.

At least ten counts were recorded for this clonotype. This sequence joins TRBV29-1 and TRBJ2-1; 7 bases line up with TRBD2. The V segment lost 4 bases and the J segment 2 bases; nucleotides outside the gene matches: 14. The CDR3 has 17 amino acids. The germline V gene has CDR1 SQVTM and CDR2 ANQGSEA. CDR3 bases: TGCAGCGTTGGTCTAGCGGCCTCTACCTTTACCTACAATGAGCAGTTCTTC. Translated: CSVGLAASTFTYNEQFF.

On this clonotype: At one boundary the junction diverges from the germline segment, which might be a read error. The V and J genes are TRBV6-6 and TRBJ1-1; D remains unclear. Germline V gives CDR1 MNHNY, CDR2 SVGAGI (reference sequence). The CDR3 runs 13 residues. CDR3 sequence (DNA): TGTGCCAGCAGTCTGGAACAGAACACTGGAGCTTTCTTT. This gives the protein CASSLEQNTGAFF.

This clonotype came up once. The genes are TRBV6-2 or TRBV6-3 and TRBJ1-1; D is unclear. The ends were cut back, 5 bases at V and 7 bases at J, with 17 bases in the middle. Germline values: CDR1 MNHEY, CDR2 SVGEGT. This CDR3 region has 14 residues. The CDR3 coding sequence is TGTGCCAGCAGTCACCCCTACGGCAGCATTGAAGCTTTCTTT. Amino acid sequence: CASSHPYGSIEAFF.

Comments on this clonotype: Here the CDR3 omits its conserved ending phenylalanine or tryptophan, so a read error is the likely source. V gene TRBV7-2 combines with J gene TRBJ2-7, with a tentative D call TRBD1 (6 bases). Germline-derived CDR1 and CDR2 are SGHTA and FQGNSA. This CDR3 is built from 14 residues. The CDR3, as DNA: TGTGACAGCAGCTTAGGGGGTACGGCCTACGAGCAGTACATC. It specifies CDSSLGGTAYEQYI.

On this clonotype: A much larger clonotype is one base distant, so this may be a read error. CDR3 nucleotide sequence: TGTGCCAGCAGCCCACGCTGTGGGGTCGAGACCCAGTACTTC. It translates to CASSPRCGVETQYF. The chain couples TRBV6-5 to TRBJ2-5; D not certain. The length of the CDR3 is 14 residues. The V end lost 6 bases, the J end lost 5 bases, and 16 bases lay between the germline ends. CDR1 is MNHEY, CDR2 SVGAGI, per germline.

As regards this clonotype: One end of the junction varies from germline; a read error may be responsible. The chain couples TRBV5-4 to TRBJ2-2, with D possibly called TRBD1 or TRBD2 (5 bases each). This CDR3 is 13 amino acids long. Germline assignment: CDR1 SGHNT and CDR2 YYREEE (reference sequence). CDR3 loop: CASSLDAPGDLFF. The CDR3 DNA sequence: TGTGCCAGTAGCTTGGATGCACCTGGGGACCTGTTTTTT.

In its sample, this clonotype was seen many times. The rearrangement joins TRBV6-5 to TRBJ2-7; a weak D match, TRBD2 (5 bases). The V and J ends lost 6 bases and 3 bases respectively, with 18 bases between them. CDR3 size: 15 residues. Germline CDR1 MNHEY, CDR2 SVGAGI. This CDR3 reads CASSPPGKRVYEQYF. CDR3 sequence (DNA): TGTGCCAGCAGCCCCCCCGGGAAAAGGGTCTACGAGCAGTACTTC.

In the case of this clonotype: The conserved final phenylalanine or tryptophan is absent from the CDR3, which likely points to a read error. V is TRBV6-6 and J is TRBJ1-1; 9 bases fit TRBD1. Germline lookup yields CDR1 MNHNY and CDR2 SVGAGI (reference sequence). The CDR3 totals 14 residues. CDR3 in DNA: TGTGCCAACAGTTACTCGACAGGGGGCACTGAAGCTTTCTCT. Its translation is CANSYSTGGTEAFS.

As for this clonotype: This may be a read error, as it is one base from a much larger clone. The chain joins TRBV12-3 or TRBV12-4 to TRBJ2-3, with D tentatively TRBD1 (6 bases). V shed 7 bases and J shed 2 bases, with 16 bases lying between them. CDR3 length: 15 amino acids. This CDR3 reads CASILYRAPTDTQYF. The CDR3 DNA reads as TGTGCCAGCATTTTGTACAGGGCCCCCACAGATACGCAGTATTTT.

About this clonotype: At one boundary the junction diverges from the germline segment, which might be a read error. V usage is TRBV20-1 and J usage is TRBJ2-1; D gene ambiguous. The CDR3 covers 13 residues. Germline CDR1 reads DFQATT; CDR2 reads SNEGSKA (reference sequence). The CDR3 region has the DNA TGCAGTGCTAGAGATCTAAAGGGCAATGAGCAGTCCTTC. This encodes CSARDLKGNEQSF.

J is TRBJ2-7 and V is TRBV11-2; D might be TRBD1 or TRBD2, each matching 5 bases. Germline-derived CDR1 and CDR2 are SGHAT and FQNNGV. The V end was cut by 2 bases, the J end by 5 bases, with 16 bases between. The CDR3 totals 15 residues. The CDR3 reads CASSLSGASRDEQYF. The CDR3 DNA sequence: TGTGCCAGCAGCTTAAGTGGCGCTAGCAGGGACGAGCAGTACTTC.